This T cell receptor beta chain was profiled in a study of cytomegalovirus exposure and HLA in healthy donors. General observations from the study: Segments of the TCR beta V type were, in most cases, productive about 90% or about 30% of the time in an earlier analysis. The investigators catalogued 150 or so TCR beta chains as cytomegalovirus-associated. Per a later analysis, roughly 17,000 TCR beta sequences showed association with HLA alleles at 0.05 false discovery rate. Later examination showed HLA-associated TCR beta chains had greater clonal expansion than equally common others.

In regard to this clone: As yet, its antigen is unknown.

This CDR3 spans 14 amino acids. Trimming cost V 6 bases and J 2 bases, with 15 bases left between them. Per the germline V gene, CDR1 is SQVTM and CDR2 is ANQGSEA. 13 Jbeta primers and 60 Vbeta primers were used for the PCR. Assay: immunoSEQ multiplex PCR; the TCRdb copy retains only in-frame clones and omits some. Here the sample spans 95,000 to 110,000 clones, around 10% being singletons. The clonotype was recovered from a man aged 35 to 55 in good health and CMV-seropositive. Input material: PBMCs. The V and J genes are TRBV29-1 and TRBJ2-3; TRBD2 is a possible D gene (5 bases). The CDR3 DNA is TGCAGCGTACTACTAGAGACCTCCACAGATACGCAGTATTTT. Its translation is CSVLLETSTDTQYF.